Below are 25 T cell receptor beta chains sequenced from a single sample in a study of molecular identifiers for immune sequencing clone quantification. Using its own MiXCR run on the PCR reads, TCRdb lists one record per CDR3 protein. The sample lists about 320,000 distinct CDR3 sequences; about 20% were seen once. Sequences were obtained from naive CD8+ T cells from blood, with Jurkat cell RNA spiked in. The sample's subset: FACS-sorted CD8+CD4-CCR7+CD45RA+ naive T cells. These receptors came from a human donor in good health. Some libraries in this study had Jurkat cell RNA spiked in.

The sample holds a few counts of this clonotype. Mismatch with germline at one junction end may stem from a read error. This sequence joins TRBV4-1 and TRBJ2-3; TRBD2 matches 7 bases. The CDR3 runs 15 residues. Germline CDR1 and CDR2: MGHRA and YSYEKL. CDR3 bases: TGCGGCAGCAGCCAAGATGCGGGAGTACCTGATACGCAGTATTTT. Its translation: CGSSQDAGVPDTQYF.

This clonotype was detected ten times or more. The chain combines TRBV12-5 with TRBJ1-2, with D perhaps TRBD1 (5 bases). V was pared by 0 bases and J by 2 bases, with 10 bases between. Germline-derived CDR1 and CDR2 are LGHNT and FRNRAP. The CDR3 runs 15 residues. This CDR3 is CASGLVKTENYGYTF. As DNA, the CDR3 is TGTGCTAGTGGTTTGGTAAAGACAGAAAACTATGGCTACACCTTC.

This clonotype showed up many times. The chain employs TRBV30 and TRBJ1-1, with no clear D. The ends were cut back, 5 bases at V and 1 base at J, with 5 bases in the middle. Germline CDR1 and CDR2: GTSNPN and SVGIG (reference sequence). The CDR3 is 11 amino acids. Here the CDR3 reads CAWDKNTEAFF. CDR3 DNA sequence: TGTGCCTGGGACAAGAACACTGAAGCTTTCTTT.

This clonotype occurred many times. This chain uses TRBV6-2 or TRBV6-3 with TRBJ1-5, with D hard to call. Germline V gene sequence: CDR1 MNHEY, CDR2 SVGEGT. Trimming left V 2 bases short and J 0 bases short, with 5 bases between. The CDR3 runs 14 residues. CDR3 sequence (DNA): TGTGCCAGCAGTTACGGTCCTAGCAATCAGCCCCAGCATTTT. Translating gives CASSYGPSNQPQHF.

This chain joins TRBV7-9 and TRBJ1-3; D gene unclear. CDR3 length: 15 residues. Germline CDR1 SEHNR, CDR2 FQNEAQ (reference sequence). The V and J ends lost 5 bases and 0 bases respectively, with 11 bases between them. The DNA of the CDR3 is TGTGCCAGCAGCCCTGGCTATACCTCTGGAAACACCATATATTTT. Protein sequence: CASSPGYTSGNTIYF. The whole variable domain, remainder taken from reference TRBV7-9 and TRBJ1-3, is DTGVSQNPRHKITKRGQNVTFRCDPISEHNRLYWYRQTLGQGPEFLTYFQNEAQLEKSRLLSDRFSAERPKGSFSTLEIQRTEQGDSAMYLCASSPGYTSGNTIYFGEGSWLTVV.

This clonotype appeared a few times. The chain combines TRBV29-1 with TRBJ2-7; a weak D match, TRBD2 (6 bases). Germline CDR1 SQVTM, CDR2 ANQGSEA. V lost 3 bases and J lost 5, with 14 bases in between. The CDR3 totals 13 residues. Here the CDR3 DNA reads TGCAGCGTTGACCCGGGAGATACCGACGAGCAGTACTTC. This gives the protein CSVDPGDTDEQYF.

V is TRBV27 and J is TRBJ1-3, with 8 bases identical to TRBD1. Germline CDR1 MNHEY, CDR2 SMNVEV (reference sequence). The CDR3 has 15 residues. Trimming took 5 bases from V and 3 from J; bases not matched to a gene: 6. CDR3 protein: CASSGQGSSGNTIYF. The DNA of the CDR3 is TGTGCCAGCAGTGGACAGGGTTCGAGTGGAAACACCATATATTTT.

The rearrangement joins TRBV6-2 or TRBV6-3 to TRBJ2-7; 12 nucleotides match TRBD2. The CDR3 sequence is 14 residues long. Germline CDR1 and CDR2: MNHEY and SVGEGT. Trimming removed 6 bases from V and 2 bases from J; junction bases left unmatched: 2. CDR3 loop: CASRWTSGTYEQYF. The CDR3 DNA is TGTGCCAGCAGATGGACTAGCGGGACCTACGAGCAGTACTTC.

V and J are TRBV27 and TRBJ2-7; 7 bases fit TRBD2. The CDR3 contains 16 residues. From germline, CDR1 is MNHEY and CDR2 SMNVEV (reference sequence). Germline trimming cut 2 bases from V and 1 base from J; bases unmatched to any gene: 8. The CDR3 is CASSLVFGRSSYEQYF. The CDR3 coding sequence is TGTGCCAGCAGTTTAGTTTTCGGGAGGTCGTCCTACGAGCAGTACTTC.

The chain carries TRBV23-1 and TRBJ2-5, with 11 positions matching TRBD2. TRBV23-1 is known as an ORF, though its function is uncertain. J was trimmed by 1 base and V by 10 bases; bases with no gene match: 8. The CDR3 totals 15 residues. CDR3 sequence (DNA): TGCGCCACCATAGGGACTAGCGGTTTCCAAGAGACCCAGTACTTC. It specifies CATIGTSGFQETQYF.

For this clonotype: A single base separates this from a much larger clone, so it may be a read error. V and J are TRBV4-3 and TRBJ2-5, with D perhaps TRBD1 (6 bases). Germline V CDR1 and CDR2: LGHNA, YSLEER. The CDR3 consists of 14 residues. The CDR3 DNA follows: TGCGTCAGCAGCCAAGATAGGGGGCAAGAGACCCAGTACTTC. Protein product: CVSSQDRGQETQYF.

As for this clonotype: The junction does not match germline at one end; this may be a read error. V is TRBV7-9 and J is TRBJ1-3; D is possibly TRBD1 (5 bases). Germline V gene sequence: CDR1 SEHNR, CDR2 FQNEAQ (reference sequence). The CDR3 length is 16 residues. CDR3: CASFAYKGTSGNAIYF. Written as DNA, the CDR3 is TGTGCCAGCTTTGCATATAAGGGGACCTCTGGAAACGCCATATATTTT.

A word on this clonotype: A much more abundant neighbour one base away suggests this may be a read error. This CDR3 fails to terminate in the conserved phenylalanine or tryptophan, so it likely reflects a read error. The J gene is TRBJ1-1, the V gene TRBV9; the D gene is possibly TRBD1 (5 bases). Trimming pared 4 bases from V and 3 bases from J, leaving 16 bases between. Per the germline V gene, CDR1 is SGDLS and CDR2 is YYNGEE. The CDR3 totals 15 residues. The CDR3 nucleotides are TGTGCCAGCAGCCCCTCTGGGCGGGGGGACACTGAAGCTTTCCTT. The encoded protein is CASSPSGRGDTEAFL.

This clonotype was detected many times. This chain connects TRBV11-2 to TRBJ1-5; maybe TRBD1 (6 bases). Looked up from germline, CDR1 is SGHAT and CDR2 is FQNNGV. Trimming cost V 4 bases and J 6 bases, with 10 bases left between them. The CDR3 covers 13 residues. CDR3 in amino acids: CASSWDITQPQHF. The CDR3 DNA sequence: TGTGCCAGCAGCTGGGACATAACTCAGCCCCAGCATTTT.

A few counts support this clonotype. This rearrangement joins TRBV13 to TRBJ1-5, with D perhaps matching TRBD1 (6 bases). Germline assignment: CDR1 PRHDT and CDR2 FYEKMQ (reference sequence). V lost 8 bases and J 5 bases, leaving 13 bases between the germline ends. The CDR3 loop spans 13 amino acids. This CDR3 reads CASGWGGDQPQHF. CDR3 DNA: TGTGCCAGCGGTTGGGGGGGCGATCAGCCCCAGCATTTT.

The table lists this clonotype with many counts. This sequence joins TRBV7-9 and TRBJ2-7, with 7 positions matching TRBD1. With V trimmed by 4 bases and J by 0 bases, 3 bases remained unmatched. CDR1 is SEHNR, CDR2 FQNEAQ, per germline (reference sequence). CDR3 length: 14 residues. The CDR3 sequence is CASSSDRASYEQYF. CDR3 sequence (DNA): TGTGCCAGCAGCTCCGACAGGGCCTCCTACGAGCAGTACTTC.

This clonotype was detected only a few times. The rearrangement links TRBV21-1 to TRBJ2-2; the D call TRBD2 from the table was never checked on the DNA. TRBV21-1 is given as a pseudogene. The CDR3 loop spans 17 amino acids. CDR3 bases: TGTGCCAGCAGCCCGAACCTAGCCCAGGATGACACCGGGGAGCTGTTTTTT. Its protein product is CASSPNLAQDDTGELFF.

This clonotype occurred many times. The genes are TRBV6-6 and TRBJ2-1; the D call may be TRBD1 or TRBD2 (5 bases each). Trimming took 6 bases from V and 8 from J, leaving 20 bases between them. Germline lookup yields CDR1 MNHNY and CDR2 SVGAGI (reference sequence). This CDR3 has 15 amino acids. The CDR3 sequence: CASRVGVGGADEQFF. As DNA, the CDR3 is TGTGCCAGCAGAGTAGGCGTTGGGGGTGCCGATGAGCAGTTCTTC.

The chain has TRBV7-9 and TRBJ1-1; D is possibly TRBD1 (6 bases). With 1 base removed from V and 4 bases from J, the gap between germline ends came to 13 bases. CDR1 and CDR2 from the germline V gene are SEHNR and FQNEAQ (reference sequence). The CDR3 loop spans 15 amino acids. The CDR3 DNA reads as TGTGCCAGCAGCTTAGTTCTTGCAGGGGCCACTGAAGCTTTCTTT. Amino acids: CASSLVLAGATEAFF.

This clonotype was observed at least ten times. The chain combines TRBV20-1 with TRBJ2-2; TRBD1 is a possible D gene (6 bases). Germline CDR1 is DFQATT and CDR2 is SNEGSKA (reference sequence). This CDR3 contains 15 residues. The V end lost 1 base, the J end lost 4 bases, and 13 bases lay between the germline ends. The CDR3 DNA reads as TGCAGTGCTAGAGTATGGGGGCAAGGCACCGGGGAGCTGTTTTTT. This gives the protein CSARVWGQGTGELFF.

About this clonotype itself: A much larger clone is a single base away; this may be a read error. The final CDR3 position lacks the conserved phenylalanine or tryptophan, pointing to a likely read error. For the CDR3, the DNA is TGCAGTGCCTCGCAAGCGAACTCCTACAATGAGCAGTTCCTC. The encoded protein is CSASQANSYNEQFL. The rearrangement links TRBV20-1 to TRBJ2-1; D unresolved. V lost 6 bases, J lost 0 bases, and 12 bases lay in between. The CDR3 is 14 amino acids. Germline CDR1 and CDR2: DFQATT and SNEGSKA (reference sequence).

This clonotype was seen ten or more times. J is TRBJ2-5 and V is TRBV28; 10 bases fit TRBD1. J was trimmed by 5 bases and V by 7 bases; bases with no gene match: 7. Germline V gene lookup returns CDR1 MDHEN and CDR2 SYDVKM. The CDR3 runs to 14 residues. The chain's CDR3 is CASTPGTGAETQYF. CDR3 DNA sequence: TGTGCCAGCACCCCAGGGACAGGGGCTGAGACCCAGTACTTC.

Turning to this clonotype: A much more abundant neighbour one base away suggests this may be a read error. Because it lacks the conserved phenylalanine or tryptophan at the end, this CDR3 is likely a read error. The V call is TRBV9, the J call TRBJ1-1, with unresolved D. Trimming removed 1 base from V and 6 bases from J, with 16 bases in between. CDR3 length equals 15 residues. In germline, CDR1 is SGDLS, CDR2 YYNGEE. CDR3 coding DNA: TGTGCCAGCAGCGTATTATCGGCCCTACACCCTGAAGCTTTCCTT. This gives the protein CASSVLSALHPEAFL.

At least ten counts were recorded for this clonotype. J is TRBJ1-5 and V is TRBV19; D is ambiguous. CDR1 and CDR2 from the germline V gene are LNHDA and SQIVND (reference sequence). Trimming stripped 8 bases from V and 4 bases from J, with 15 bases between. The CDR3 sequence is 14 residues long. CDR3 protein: CASSPHTLNQPQHF. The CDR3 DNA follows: TGTGCCAGTTCCCCTCATACCTTGAATCAGCCCCAGCATTTT.

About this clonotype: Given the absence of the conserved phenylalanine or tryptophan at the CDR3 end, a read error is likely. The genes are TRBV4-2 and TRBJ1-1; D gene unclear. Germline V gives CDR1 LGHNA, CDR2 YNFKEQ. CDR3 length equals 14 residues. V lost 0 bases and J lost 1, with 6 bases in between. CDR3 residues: CASSQDPGNTEAFS. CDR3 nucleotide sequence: TGTGCCAGCAGCCAAGATCCAGGGAACACTGAAGCTTTCTCT.